This TCR beta chain was recorded in a study of molecular identifiers for immune sequencing clone quantification. As regards this clonotype: A read error may produce the germline difference seen at one junction end.

CDR1 is MNHEY, CDR2 SMNVEV, per germline (reference sequence). The CDR3 consists of 17 residues. TCRdb passed the PCR reads through MiXCR, listing each CDR3 protein once. This sample has more than 550,000 distinct CDR3 sequences; less than 30% occur once, and the top ten carry 0.6% to 0.9%. The chain has TRBV27 and TRBJ1-4; 7 bases are a match to TRBD1. Specimen: naive CD8+ T cells from blood, with Jurkat cell RNA spiked in. Stated subset: FACS-sorted CD8+CD4-CCR7+CD45RA+ naive T cells. This receptor was taken from a human donor in good health. Some libraries in this study had Jurkat cell RNA spiked in. The CDR3 loop is CVSSLSRQGATNEKLFF. Here the CDR3 DNA reads TGTGTCAGCAGTTTATCCCGCCAGGGGGCAACTAATGAAAAACTGTTTTTT.